What follows is one T cell receptor beta chain and its context. Its antigen is undetermined. This record comes from a study of CD8+CD57+ T cells in acquired aplastic anemia. The TCR beta profiling, which covered VDJ combination and CDR3 sequence, was carried out using genomic DNA as the template. TCRdb passed the reads through MiXCR, listing each CDR3 protein once. The table has 90,000 to 120,000 distinct CDR3 sequences, roughly 50% seen once. The V end was cut by 2 bases, the J end by 1 base, with 7 bases between. The V gene's germline CDR1 is KGHDR and CDR2 SFDVKD. CDR3 length equals 14 residues. Points from the study as a whole: Patients did not significantly differ from controls in CD8+ Simpson's diversity.

The chain combines TRBV24-1 with TRBJ1-1; no reliable D call. Sequenced input: sorted CD4+, CD8+, or CD8+CD57+ T cells (not recorded which) from PBMCs. The receptor was derived from a human donor in good health, serving as a control. The CDR3 loop reads CATSDSRPNTEAFF. The CDR3 DNA reads TGTGCCACCAGTGATTCCAGACCGAACACTGAAGCTTTCTTT.